The 17 T cell receptor beta chains below were found in one sample sequenced in a study of blood T cell repertoires in COVID-19. Data came from immunoSEQ multiplex PCR; TCRdb stores just in-frame clones and leaves some out. This table has about 280,000 clones, approximately 91% appearing once. Source material: peripheral blood. The source is a young woman with COVID-19, enrolled during active disease.

This clone was seen once. The V call is TRBV7-2, the J call TRBJ1-2, with D unresolved. There are 13 residues in the CDR3. The ends were cut back, 2 bases at V and 6 bases at J, with 10 bases in the middle. From germline, CDR1 is SGHTA and CDR2 FQGNSA. CDR3 DNA: TGTGCCAGCAGCTTATCCGGGTCACATGGCTACACCTTC. This translates into CASSLSGSHGYTF.

This clone was seen a single time. V usage is TRBV30 and J usage is TRBJ2-7; possibly TRBD2 for D (5 bases). V dropped 3 bases and J dropped 0 bases, with 18 bases sitting between them. CDR3 length equals 16 residues. Germline-derived CDR1 and CDR2 are GTSNPN and SVGIG (reference sequence). CDR3 coding DNA: TGTGCCTGGAGCCCCAAGGTGGACTTACTCTCCTACGAGCAGTACTTC. This translates into CAWSPKVDLLSYEQYF.

The CDR3 nucleotides are TGTGCCAGTACCTGGAAGGGGAAAGTAAATCAGCCCCAGCATTTT. Residues: CASTWKGKVNQPQHF. The chain joins TRBV19 to TRBJ1-5; perhaps TRBD1 as D (5 bases). Germline-derived CDR1 and CDR2 are LNHDA and SQIVND (reference sequence). Trimming removed 7 bases from V and 4 bases from J, with 17 bases in between. The CDR3 loop spans 15 amino acids. The full variable domain, completed using reference TRBV19 and TRBJ1-5, is DGGITQSPKYLFRKEGQNVTLSCEQNLNHDAMYWYRQDPGQGLRLIYYSQIVNDFQKGDIAEGYSVSREKKESFPLTVTSAQKNPTAFYLCASTWKGKVNQPQHFGDGTRLSIL.

V is TRBV6-5 and J is TRBJ2-1, with 11 bases lining up with TRBD2. The trim removed 4 bases at V and 7 bases at J, leaving 6 bases unmatched. The CDR3 covers 15 residues. The germline V gene encodes CDR1 MNHEY and CDR2 SVGAGI. In DNA form, the CDR3 reads TGTGCCAGCAGTTCCCTAGCGGGAGGTTCTAATGAGCAGTTCTTC. Protein sequence: CASSSLAGGSNEQFF.

The V call is TRBV6-5, the J call TRBJ1-5; D is uncertain. The CDR3 is made up of 13 amino acids. V was clipped by 10 bases and J by 0 bases, with 10 bases between them. Germline loops: CDR1 MNHEY, CDR2 SVGAGI. DNA of the CDR3: TGTGCCACCGGGATTTTTAGCAATCAGCCCCAGCATTTT. The encoded protein is CATGIFSNQPQHF.

The J gene is TRBJ1-5, the V gene TRBV11-1; a weak D match, TRBD1 (6 bases). Germline lookup yields CDR1 SGHAT and CDR2 FQDESV (reference sequence). Between the trimmed V and J ends, which lost 5 bases and 1 base, there was a span of 12 bases. The CDR3 is made up of 15 amino acids. The CDR3 region has the DNA TGTGCCAGCAGCCCGGCGGGGGGCAGCAATCAGCCCCAGCATTTT. Protein product: CASSPAGGSNQPQHF.

The chain is built from TRBV19 and TRBJ1-5, with D tentatively TRBD1 (6 bases). Trimming pared 1 base from V and 2 bases from J, leaving 9 bases between. CDR3 size: 15 residues. Germline CDR1 LNHDA, CDR2 SQIVND (reference sequence). The CDR3 protein is CASSIARGGNQPQHF. The CDR3 DNA reads TGTGCCAGTAGTATAGCCAGGGGAGGCAATCAGCCCCAGCATTTT. Full variable domain (outside the CDR3, taken from reference TRBV19 and TRBJ1-5): DGGITQSPKYLFRKEGQNVTLSCEQNLNHDAMYWYRQDPGQGLRLIYYSQIVNDFQKGDIAEGYSVSREKKESFPLTVTSAQKNPTAFYLCASSIARGGNQPQHFGDGTRLSIL.

The chain has TRBV19 and TRBJ1-1; 8 bases are shared with TRBD1. Germline CDR1 is LNHDA and CDR2 is SQIVND (reference sequence). V trimming: 7 bases; J trimming: 3 bases; junction bases outside the gene matches: 13. This CDR3 has 16 residues. The CDR3 here is CASISGGAFLDTEAFF. CDR3 nucleotides: TGTGCCAGTATCTCAGGGGGCGCCTTTTTGGACACTGAAGCTTTCTTT.

The chain combines TRBV24-1 with TRBJ2-3; a weak D match, TRBD1 (7 bases). Trimming left V 6 bases short and J 4 bases short, with 13 bases between. Germline V gene lookup returns CDR1 KGHDR and CDR2 SFDVKD. The CDR3 has 14 residues. This CDR3 reads CATSWGRGADTQYF. The CDR3 region has the DNA TGTGCCACCAGTTGGGGCAGGGGGGCAGATACGCAGTATTTT.

The chain combines TRBV4-1 with TRBJ1-2; D gene uncertain. The CDR3 covers 15 residues. Trimming left V 0 bases short and J 3 bases short, with 11 bases between. Germline CDR1 and CDR2: MGHRA and YSYEKL. CDR3 bases: TGCGCCAGCAGCCAAGATCCGGGTCTGGACTATGGCTACACCTTC. Translating it yields CASSQDPGLDYGYTF.

The rearrangement joins TRBV4-3 to TRBJ1-2; D is uncertain. There are 13 residues in the CDR3. Germline values: CDR1 LGHNA, CDR2 YSLEER. Deletions cut 4 bases from V and 5 bases from J, with 11 bases between. CDR3 nucleotides: TGCGCCAGCAGCCTAGCCCGGGAATATGGCTACACCTTC. Translation: CASSLAREYGYTF.

This clone was seen just once. The V call is TRBV3-1 (or the pseudogene TRBV3-2), the J call TRBJ2-7; the match to TRBD2 covers 9 bases. V shed 0 bases, J shed 5 bases, and the junction held 5 bases outside the gene matches. There are 15 residues in the CDR3. Germline V gene lookup returns CDR1 LGHDT and CDR2 YNNKEL (reference sequence). The DNA of the CDR3 is TGTGCCAGCAGCCAAGAGGCTAGCGGGAACCACGAGCAGTACTTC. This sequence encodes CASSQEASGNHEQYF.

There are a few counts of this clone. V gene TRBV6-4 combines with J gene TRBJ2-2; D is ambiguous. The germline CDR1 and CDR2 sequences are MRHNA and SNTAGT. The CDR3 is 13 residues long. Trimming removed 0 bases from V and 3 bases from J, with 2 bases in between. The CDR3 here is CASSDSDTGELFF. The CDR3 DNA follows: TGTGCCAGCAGTGACTCCGACACCGGGGAGCTGTTTTTT.

V gene TRBV7-2 combines with J gene TRBJ2-7, with 12 bases matching TRBD1. From germline, CDR1 is SGHTA and CDR2 FQGNSA. The CDR3 runs to 17 residues. V shed 6 bases, J shed 5 bases, and the junction held 14 bases outside the gene matches. The CDR3 loop reads CASRPGTGGAVFNEQYF. The DNA for the CDR3 is TGTGCCAGCAGGCCCGGGACAGGGGGCGCGGTGTTTAACGAGCAGTACTTC.

The chain combines TRBV7-9 with TRBJ1-2; no definite D call. V was cut by 1 base and J by 4 bases, with 7 bases left in between. This CDR3 region has 13 residues. Germline CDR1 reads SEHNR; CDR2 reads FQNEAQ (reference sequence). The CDR3 loop reads CASSLDTSYGYTF. DNA for the CDR3: TGTGCCAGCAGCTTAGACACATCCTATGGCTACACCTTC.

This chain uses TRBV7-6 with TRBJ2-1; tentatively, D is TRBD2 (6 bases). The CDR3 loop spans 16 amino acids. Germline V lookup: CDR1 SGHVS, CDR2 FNYEAQ. Trimming took off 5 bases at V and 0 bases at J, with 14 bases between the two ends. CDR3 region: CASSPGVGSSYNEQFF. The CDR3 DNA sequence: TGTGCCAGCAGCCCCGGCGTCGGGAGCTCCTACAATGAGCAGTTCTTC.

The V gene is TRBV4-1, the J gene TRBJ2-1; maybe TRBD1 (6 bases). The CDR3 runs 13 residues. Germline-derived CDR1 and CDR2 are MGHRA and YSYEKL. The V and J ends lost 0 bases and 10 bases respectively, with 10 bases between them. The DNA of the CDR3 is TGCGCCAGCAGCCAAGATCACAGGGTCGAGCAGTTCTTC. Its protein product is CASSQDHRVEQFF.